These T cell receptor beta chains were read from a single sample in a study of blood T cell repertoires in COVID-19. Assay: immunoSEQ multiplex PCR; the TCRdb copy retains only in-frame clones and omits some. In the table there are roughly 250,000 clones, roughly 80% of which are singletons. Sequencing input: peripheral blood. These receptors came from a woman between 45 and 60 years old with acute or convalescent COVID-19. Each CDR3 is given with its conserved first and last residue.

TRBV28	TRBJ2-7	CASSPGGAGVTYEQYF
TRBV20-1	TRBJ1-2	CSASSGDRTDLKDYGYTF
TRBV7-8	TRBJ1-2	CASSYYRDRYGYTF
TRBV6-1	TRBJ1-6	CASSELGQVANSPLHF
TRBV5-4	TRBJ1-4	CASSRDREKLFF
TRBV6-4	TRBJ2-5	CASSDSIGEETQYF
TRBV6-4	TRBJ2-2	CASRGEGLPGELFF
TRBV6-4	TRBJ1-3	CAFKTGTEEGAGNTIYF
TRBV28	TRBJ1-2	CASSFGGYHGYTF
TRBV3-1/TRBV3-2	TRBJ1-5	CASRGGNNQPQHF
TRBV2	TRBJ2-5	CAGPGRGNQETQYF
TRBV3-1/TRBV3-2	TRBJ1-2	CASSQGSWTGYGYTF
TRBV12-5	TRBJ1-4	CASGARLKTGEKLFF
TRBV12-3/TRBV12-4	TRBJ1-2	CASSRSVDYGYTF
TRBV28	TRBJ2-6	CASSFDRVASGANVLTF
TRBV7-8	TRBJ2-4	CASSSKAGLAANIQYF
TRBV10-1	TRBJ2-1	CASSVLAGGPYNEQFF
TRBV18	TRBJ1-4	CASSQGLANEKLFF
TRBV4-1	TRBJ2-7	CASSQLAGGSTYEQYF
TRBV6-2/TRBV6-3	TRBJ2-3	CASSSVTSAGQYF
TRBV7-2	TRBJ1-5	CASSFRTGGDQPQHF
TRBV7-9	TRBJ2-5	CASSLGDKETQYF
TRBV12-3/TRBV12-4	TRBJ1-1	CAETGAQNTEAFF
TRBV11-2	TRBJ1-2	CASSLVLDRDRKGYTF
TRBV5-1	TRBJ1-1	CASSLEGGSEAFF
TRBV14	TRBJ2-3	CASSPSGRLGTDTQYF
TRBV7-2	TRBJ2-7	CASSLGGQQYF
TRBV5-1	TRBJ1-4	CASSDGTVNEKLFF
TRBV7-7	TRBJ2-4	CANPSRDRTKNIQYF
TRBV5-1	TRBJ2-7	CASSSGPQAEQYF
TRBV27	TRBJ2-7	CASSGASGNEQYF
TRBV5-1	TRBJ1-2	CASSLQGVGYTF
TRBV4-2	TRBJ2-1	CASSHVAGGLGNEQFF
TRBV5-1	TRBJ2-2	CASSSLAGGLPGELFF
TRBV6-2/TRBV6-3	TRBJ1-5	CASSPTGNQPQHF
TRBV6-2/TRBV6-3	TRBJ2-3	CASSYQTSGSTDTQYF
TRBV7-2	TRBJ2-2	CASSLRSLRQGGTGELFF
TRBV5-6	TRBJ2-3	CASSSRLAGEFTQYF
TRBV7-2	TRBJ2-1	CASSFGGGRYNEQFF
TRBV6-2/TRBV6-3	TRBJ2-1	CASSTGLAGGQFF
TRBV19	TRBJ2-1	CASSPASRGNNEQFF
TRBV4-3	TRBJ2-7	CASSHAPSGAYEQYF
TRBV18	TRBJ1-1	CASSKQGLGTEAFF
TRBV30	TRBJ1-2	CAWRGQGLNYGYTF
TRBV28	TRBJ1-5	CASSLGQGGNQPQHF
TRBV30	TRBJ1-1	CAWSVTGATEAFF
TRBV7-8	TRBJ2-1	CASSSEGRRRYNEQFF
TRBV9	TRBJ1-3	CASSTGQPGPGNTIYF
TRBV18	TRBJ1-1	CASSTSRDTEAFF
TRBV10-1	TRBJ2-7	CASSESRQGASEYEQYF
TRBV6-5	TRBJ1-3	CASSYSTQIGNTIYF
TRBV19	TRBJ2-7	CASSTGTGPYEQYF
TRBV3-1/TRBV3-2	TRBJ2-5	CASSQGRGETQYF